One sample yielded the 20 T cell receptor beta chains listed below, sequenced in a study of regulatory T cells in long-lasting Graves disease. Construction of TCR beta libraries relied on iRepertoire HTBI primers and on Arm-PCR targeting CDR3 regions. TCRdb recomputed calls from the multiplex PCR reads with MiXCR, one row per CDR3 protein. The sample yields 350,000 to 500,000 distinct CDR3 sequences, around 20% seen once. Regarding time point: persistent/refractory GD, antithyroid drugs over 5 years with positive TRAb. From PBMCs, RNA was extracted and then used to make the TCR library. The sequences come from peripheral blood mononuclear cells (PBMCs), collected when the disease was refractory, from a patient treated with antithyroid drugs. These TCRs come from a female donor with Graves disease.

This clonotype was counted ten times or more. The chain joins TRBV12-3 or TRBV12-4 to TRBJ2-6; D may correspond to TRBD1 or TRBD2 (5 bases each). The V gene lost 5 bases and the J gene lost 3 bases, with 17 bases spanning the gap. The CDR3 has 17 residues. CDR3 amino acids: CASSPGTEYSGANVLTF. The CDR3, as DNA: TGTGCCAGCAGTCCAGGGACCGAATATAGTGGGGCCAACGTCCTGACTTTC.

This clonotype appeared many times. The V call is TRBV11-3, the J call TRBJ2-2; unclear D gene. V was shortened by 1 base and J by 7 bases, with 7 bases between the two germline ends. This CDR3 has 13 amino acids. Germline lookup yields CDR1 SGHNT and CDR2 YENEEA. This CDR3 reads CASSLAWGGELFF. CDR3 DNA: TGTGCCAGCAGCTTAGCCTGGGGCGGGGAGCTGTTTTTT.

This clonotype came up many times. This rearrangement joins TRBV27 to TRBJ2-7; tentative D call: TRBD1 (8 bases). Germline values: CDR1 MNHEY, CDR2 SMNVEV (reference sequence). CDR3 length equals 16 residues. V lost 4 bases to trimming and J lost 6 bases, with 22 bases between them. CDR3 region: CASSSYYRGGESEQYF. CDR3 DNA sequence: TGTGCCAGCAGTTCGTACTACAGGGGGGGGGAGTCCGAGCAGTACTTC.

The chain joins TRBV5-1 to TRBJ1-3; TRBD1 is a possible D gene (6 bases). Germline values: CDR1 SGHRS, CDR2 YFSETQ. This CDR3 spans 18 amino acids. V was clipped by 4 bases and J by 2 bases, with 22 bases between them. CDR3 DNA sequence: TGCGCCAGCAGCCAACAACGTCACAGGGAAATTGCTGGAAACACCATATATTTT. Translated, it gives CASSQQRHREIAGNTIYF. The full variable domain, rest sourced from reference TRBV5-1 and TRBJ1-3, is KAGVTQTPRYLIKTRGQQVTLSCSPISGHRSVSWYQQTPGQGLQFLFEYFSETQRNKGNFPGRFSGRQFSNSRSEMNVSTLELGDSALYLCASSQQRHREIAGNTIYFGEGSWLTVV.

The V call is TRBV7-2, the J call TRBJ2-3, with a possible D match to TRBD2 (6 bases). The CDR3 sequence is 11 residues long. CDR1 is SGHTA, CDR2 FQGNSA, per germline. Trimming removed 8 bases from V and 6 bases from J, with 9 bases in between. This CDR3 is CASAAGDTQYF. The CDR3 region has the DNA TGTGCCAGCGCGGCGGGGGATACGCAGTATTTT.

CDR3 sequence reads: CASSGAAGYEKLFF. CDR3 sequence (DNA): TGTGCCAGCAGTGGGGCAGCAGGGTATGAAAAACTGTTTTTT. The rearrangement links TRBV6-1 to TRBJ1-4; TRBD1 might be the D (5 bases). The germline gives CDR1 MNHNS, CDR2 SASEGT. V was cut by 4 bases and J by 6 bases, with 12 bases left in between. The CDR3 runs to 14 residues.

This clonotype has a handful of counts. The V and J genes are TRBV18 and TRBJ1-5; 7 nucleotides line up with TRBD1. V shed 1 base, J shed 6 bases, and the junction held 3 bases outside the gene matches. Germline CDR1 reads KGHSH; CDR2 reads LQKENI. The CDR3 length is 14 residues. CDR3 loop: CASSPQGAGQPQHF. CDR3 nucleotides: TGTGCCAGCTCACCACAGGGGGCAGGTCAGCCCCAGCATTTT.

This clonotype was seen at least ten times. This chain links TRBV2 with TRBJ2-5; D is unclear. Germline V gives CDR1 SNHLY, CDR2 FYNNEI. CDR3 size: 12 residues. The ends were cut back, 9 bases at V and 7 bases at J, with 15 bases in the middle. CDR3 sequence (DNA): TGTGCCAGTCGGGCAACGATAGGGACCCAGTACTTC. Protein: CASRATIGTQYF.

Notes on this clonotype: This sequence may be a read error, since a much larger clone differs from it by one base. This sequence joins TRBV5-1 and TRBJ2-6; a possible D gene is TRBD1 (5 bases). Germline V CDR1 and CDR2: SGHRS, YFSETQ. The CDR3 is 17 amino acids. CDR3 coding DNA: TGCACCAGCAGCACCCAGAGACAGAGCTCTGGGGCCAACGTCCTGACTTTC. It codes for CTSSTQRQSSGANVLTF.

Only a few counts were recorded for this clonotype. The chain recombines TRBV5-1 with TRBJ2-7; D is perhaps TRBD1 or TRBD2 (5 bases each). This CDR3 region has 14 residues. Trimming shortened V by 4 bases and J by 3 bases, and 14 bases separated the two germline ends. In germline, CDR1 is SGHRS, CDR2 YFSETQ. CDR3 sequence reads: CASSLRDGFYEQYF. The CDR3 DNA follows: TGCGCCAGCAGCCTCCGGGACGGATTCTACGAGCAGTACTTC. The full variable domain, in which reference TRBV5-1 and TRBJ2-7 provide the parts outside the CDR3, is KAGVTQTPRYLIKTRGQQVTLSCSPISGHRSVSWYQQTPGQGLQFLFEYFSETQRNKGNFPGRFSGRQFSNSRSEMNVSTLELGDSALYLCASSLRDGFYEQYFGPGTRLTVT.

With respect to this clonotype: A much bigger clone sits one base away, suggesting this may be a read error. V is TRBV29-1 and J is TRBJ1-1; D possibly corresponds to TRBD1 (5 bases). CDR1 and CDR2 from the germline V gene are SQVTM and ANQGSEA. The CDR3 length is 12 residues. For the CDR3, the DNA is TGCAGCGTTGGGGGGACGAGCACTGAAGCTCTCTTT. This codes for CSVGGTSTEALF.

This clonotype has just a few counts. The V gene is TRBV7-2, the J gene TRBJ1-1; D is perhaps TRBD1 (6 bases). The CDR3 totals 14 residues. The V gene's germline CDR1 is SGHTA and CDR2 FQGNSA. Trimming removed 5 bases from V and 1 base from J, with 11 bases in between. The chain's CDR3 is CASSAGAQNTEAFF. CDR3 sequence (DNA): TGTGCCAGCAGCGCAGGGGCCCAGAACACTGAAGCTTTCTTT.

Worth noting for this clonotype: Without the conserved terminal phenylalanine or tryptophan, this CDR3 likely stems from a read error. The rearrangement uses TRBV19 and TRBJ2-1; TRBD2 aligns across 10 bases. The J segment lost 5 bases and the V segment lost 6 bases, leaving 7 bases of the junction unmatched. The germline gives CDR1 LNHDA, CDR2 SQIVND (reference sequence). This CDR3 contains 15 residues. CDR3 DNA sequence: TGTGCCAGTAGAGAACTAGCGGGGAAGAACAATGAGCAGTTCCTC. Translating it yields CASRELAGKNNEQFL.

This clonotype was seen many times. This chain connects TRBV28 to TRBJ1-1, with 10 bases aligning to TRBD1. With 5 bases clipped from V and 0 bases from J, the junction kept 12 bases outside the gene matches. This CDR3 comprises 18 residues. Germline V lookup: CDR1 MDHEN, CDR2 SYDVKM. For the CDR3, the DNA is TGTGCCAGCAGTCCCGCGGGACAGGGGTCTCGTTTGAACACTGAAGCTTTCTTT. Protein: CASSPAGQGSRLNTEAFF.

CDR3 sequence reads: CASSLAGTSVDEQYF. The CDR3, as DNA: TGTGCCAGCAGCTTGGCCGGGACTAGCGTCGACGAGCAGTACTTC. This rearrangement joins TRBV2 to TRBJ2-7; 10 nucleotides agree with TRBD2. The trim removed 6 bases at V and 5 bases at J, leaving 10 bases unmatched. CDR1 and CDR2 from the germline V gene are SNHLY and FYNNEI. This CDR3 spans 15 amino acids. The whole variable domain, remainder taken from reference TRBV2 and TRBJ2-7, is EPEVTQTPSHQVTQMGQEVILRCVPISNHLYFYWYRQILGQKVEFLVSFYNNEISEKSEIFDDQFSVERPDGSNFTLKIRSTKLEDSAMYFCASSLAGTSVDEQYFGPGTRLTVT.

This clonotype occurred many times. The CDR3 loop reads CASSYSIRVETQYF. The CDR3 coding sequence is TGTGCCAGCAGTTACTCGATCAGGGTTGAGACCCAGTACTTC. The V and J genes are TRBV6-2 or TRBV6-3 and TRBJ2-5, with D perhaps TRBD1 (5 bases). Per germline, CDR1 MNHEY and CDR2 SVGEGT. The CDR3 is 14 residues long. The ends were cut back, 0 bases at V and 5 bases at J, with 10 bases in the middle.

This clonotype was seen repeatedly, ten times or more. This rearrangement joins TRBV29-1 to TRBJ1-5; D ambiguous. The V gene's germline CDR1 is SQVTM and CDR2 ANQGSEA. The CDR3 is 14 residues long. Trimming stripped 4 bases from V and 2 bases from J, with 12 bases between. The CDR3: CSVVFPLGNQPQHF. Here the CDR3 DNA reads TGCAGCGTTGTTTTCCCGTTGGGCAATCAGCCCCAGCATTTT.

The J gene is TRBJ2-1, the V gene TRBV28; D unclear. Trimming took 6 bases from V and 5 from J, leaving 11 bases between them. Germline CDR1 reads MDHEN; CDR2 reads SYDVKM. The CDR3 is 13 amino acids. This CDR3 reads CASRDPGNNEQFF. The CDR3 coding sequence is TGTGCCAGCAGGGACCCGGGTAACAATGAGCAGTTCTTC.

This clonotype occurred many times. The rearrangement links TRBV12-3 or TRBV12-4 to TRBJ1-2; D may be TRBD1 (5 bases). Trimming took off 6 bases at V and 5 bases at J, with 7 bases between the two ends. This CDR3 has 11 amino acids. For the CDR3, the DNA is TGTGCCAGCAGCCCAGGGTATGGCTACACCTTC. Amino acids: CASSPGYGYTF.

This clonotype was detected ten times or more. The chain uses TRBV13 and TRBJ1-1; D remains unclear. CDR1 PRHDT and CDR2 FYEKMQ come from the germline V gene (reference sequence). The CDR3 is 14 amino acids. The V and J ends lost 1 base and 0 bases respectively, with 6 bases between them. In nucleotides, the CDR3 is TGTGCCAGCAGCTTAGAAAACATGAACACTGAAGCTTTCTTT. This codes for CASSLENMNTEAFF.